A selection of T cell receptor beta chains follows, all from one sample in a study of T cell responses to AZD1222 COVID-19 vaccine. The repertoire was sequenced with immunoSEQ multiplex PCR; TCRdb's copy has only in-frame clones and lacks some. The sample carries about 56,000 clones, approximately 86% recorded once. The sequenced sample was peripheral blood, obtained 28 days after the second AZD1222 dose. These receptors were taken from an adult who received the AZD1222 COVID-19 vaccine. The CDR3 runs from the conserved cysteine through the conserved F or W. D genes are given only for firm matches. A clone size is listed for some rows: how often the clone was seen (once, few, many), or a class if it is expanded.

>TRBV28|few|TRBJ1-5|-
TGTGCCAGCATGAAATGGGATAGCAATCAGCCCCAGCATTTT
CASMKWDSNQPQHF
>TRBV2|few|TRBJ1-6|-
TGTGCCAGCCGAACGTCGTGGGGTGGGGATAATTCACCCCTCCACTTT
CASRTSWGGDNSPLHF
>TRBV7-6|-|TRBJ2-7|TRBD2
TGTGCCAGCAGCTCCTTCGCGACTAGCGTCTCCTACGAGCAGTACTTC
CASSSFATSVSYEQYF
>TRBV4-2|-|TRBJ2-3|TRBD2
TGTGCCAGCAGCCAAGATCTACAGCGGGGGGGCGATTATTCCACAGATACGCAGTATTTT
CASSQDLQRGGDYSTDTQYF
>TRBV6-4|-|TRBJ1-6|-
TGTGCCAGTCGACCGTTCTCCTATAATTCACCCCTCCACTTT
CASRPFSYNSPLHF
>TRBV7-2|-|TRBJ2-3|-
TGTGCCAGCAGGCCGACTATTAGCACAGATACGCAGTATTTT
CASRPTISTDTQYF
>TRBV27|-|TRBJ1-2|-
TGTGCCAGCAGTTTAAGGGAGGGGAACTATGGCTACACCTTC
CASSLREGNYGYTF
>TRBV12-3/TRBV12-4|-|TRBJ1-5|-
TGTGCCAGCAGCTACGGGGGTGAACAGCCCCAGCATTTT
CASSYGGEQPQHF
>TRBV5-4|-|TRBJ2-3|TRBD1
TGTGCCAGCAGCTCCCAAACAGGGGGCGCAGATACGCAGTATTTT
CASSSQTGGADTQYF
>TRBV11-3|-|TRBJ2-7|-
TGTGCCAGCAGCTTAGATACAACAGCATACGAGCAGTACTTC
CASSLDTTAYEQYF
>TRBV7-2|-|TRBJ1-1|-
TGTGCCAGCAGCTCAGGGTGGGGCACTGAAGCTTTCTTT
CASSSGWGTEAFF
>TRBV6-1|-|TRBJ1-4|TRBD1
TGTGCCAGCAGTGAAGACAGGGGTGAAAAACTGTTTTTT
CASSEDRGEKLFF
>TRBV7-9|few|TRBJ2-6|-
TGTGCCAGCAGCTTTAGGGAATCTGGGGCCAACGTCCTGACTTTC
CASSFRESGANVLTF
>TRBV5-4|once|TRBJ2-7|-
TGTGCCAGCAGTATCTCCCTCCGCGGTGACGAGCAGTACTTC
CASSISLRGDEQYF
>TRBV7-2|-|TRBJ1-2|-
TGTGCCAGCAGCTCAGATCGGGGGGCGCTTGGCTACACCTTC
CASSSDRGALGYTF
>TRBV5-4|-|TRBJ2-1|TRBD2
TGTGCCAGCAGCACGACTAGCGGACTACTGGGTGAGCAGTTCTTC
CASSTTSGLLGEQFF
>TRBV3-1/TRBV3-2|-|TRBJ2-7|-
TGTGCCAGCAGCCAGTTATCGGGACTGCCCTACGAGCAGTACTTC
CASSQLSGLPYEQYF
>TRBV4-1|-|TRBJ1-2|-
TGCGCCAGCAGCCAAGGACAGACAGGATACTATGGCTACACCTTC
CASSQGQTGYYGYTF
>TRBV3-1/TRBV3-2|once|TRBJ1-5|-
TGTGCCAGCAGCCAGTCGCTACAAGGACCCCAGCATTTT
CASSQSLQGPQHF
>TRBV3-1/TRBV3-2|-|TRBJ1-2|TRBD1
TGTGCCAGCAGCCAAGGCTCCGGGACAGGGGGACGGGGTTATGGCTACACCTTC
CASSQGSGTGGRGYGYTF
>TRBV7-9|-|TRBJ2-7|-
TGTGCCAGCAGCTTAGGACGGGGGAGCTACGAGCAGTACTTC
CASSLGRGSYEQYF
>TRBV21-1|-|TRBJ1-5|-
TGTGCCAGCAGCCAGACTTCGGGGCTTTATAGCAATCAGCCCCAGCATTTT
CASSQTSGLYSNQPQHF
>TRBV7-2|-|TRBJ2-7|-
TGTGCCAGCAGCCCCGACCCCCTCTACGAGCAGTACTTC
CASSPDPLYEQYF
>TRBV5-1|-|TRBJ2-7|-
TGCGCCAGCAGCTTTAGTACCTACGAGCAGTACTTC
CASSFSTYEQYF
>TRBV7-6|-|TRBJ2-7|TRBD1
TGTGCCAGCAGCTCGTTACAGGGGGCAGGGACCAAGCAGTACTTC
CASSSLQGAGTKQYF
>TRBV28|once|TRBJ2-7|-
TGTGCCAGCAACGGACAGCCCACCTACGAGCAGTACTTC
CASNGQPTYEQYF
>TRBV5-8|-|TRBJ1-2|TRBD1
TGTGCCAGCAGCACCTACCCGGGACAGGGGTTTGGCTATGGCTACACCTTC
CASSTYPGQGFGYGYTF
>TRBV20-1|few|TRBJ2-5|-
TGCAGTGCTACCCGCGTGACCCAGTACTTC
CSATRVTQYF
>TRBV6-1|-|TRBJ1-5|TRBD1
TGTGCCAGCAGTTCCGGACAGGGGATAGGTCAGCCCCAGCATTTT
CASSSGQGIGQPQHF
>TRBV6-5|-|TRBJ1-2|-
TGTGCCAGCAGTTGGGGGGGTAGTTTCAGCTACACCTTC
CASSWGGSFSYTF
>TRBV11-2|few|TRBJ1-3|-
TGTGCCAGCAGCTTAGAAAACGACCGGGCCAGAGGATACACCATATATTTT
CASSLENDRARGYTIYF
>TRBV11-2|-|TRBJ1-2|TRBD1
TGTGCCAGCAGAATCCCGGGACAGAACTATGGCTACACCTTC
CASRIPGQNYGYTF
>TRBV5-1|-|TRBJ1-3|-
TGCGCCAGCAGCATTTTCTCTGGAAACACCATATATTTT
CASSIFSGNTIYF
>TRBV10-1|-|TRBJ1-2|-
TGCGCCAGCAGTGAGGAATGCTACGGAGACGGATATGGCTACACCTTC
CASSEECYGDGYGYTF
>TRBV7-3|-|TRBJ1-2|TRBD1
TGTGCCAGCAGCTTAACGGCGGACAGGGGAAACTATGGCTACACCTTC
CASSLTADRGNYGYTF
>TRBV19|-|TRBJ2-7|-
TGTGCCAGTAGCCCCCAGGGATTCTACGAGCAGTACTTC
CASSPQGFYEQYF
>TRBV27|once|TRBJ1-2|-
TGTGCCAGCAGTTTGACCGTAAACGACAGATACTATGGCTACACCTTC
CASSLTVNDRYYGYTF
>TRBV5-1|-|TRBJ1-6|-
TGCGCCAGCAGATCGTGGACAGAGAGTTCACCCCTCCACTTT
CASRSWTESSPLHF
>TRBV7-9|-|TRBJ2-1|-
TGTGCCAGCAGCTTAGAGCGTAATGAGCAGTTCTTC
CASSLERNEQFF
>TRBV10-3|-|TRBJ1-2|TRBD1
TGTGCCACGAAAGGACAGGGAAGTAGCTATGGCTACACCTTC
CATKGQGSSYGYTF
>TRBV28|-|TRBJ2-1|TRBD1
TGTGCCAGCGATACCGGGACAGGGGGCTACAATGAGCAGTTCTTC
CASDTGTGGYNEQFF